This TCR beta chain was documented in a study of human T cells and chemical hapten exposure. This clonotype turned up a few times. No antigen is known for it. Regarding time point: patch test 2, 6 weeks after DPC sensitization. Described treatment: therapeutic diphenylcyclopropenone sensitization with weekly scalp DPC. Study findings and constraints: Clustering by CDR3 similarity yielded significantly more large clusters from expanded TCRs than controls.

Using its own MiXCR run on the RACE reads, TCRdb lists one record per CDR3 protein. The table lists just over 350,000 distinct CDR3 sequences, more than 5% of them singletons, with about 5% in the top ten. This clonotype was sampled from a woman under 30 with alopecia areata. Some clones in this sample may be carry-over from other donors' samples. The material sequenced was whole blood, taken in connection with sensitization to the hapten diphenylcyclopropenone (DPC).

CDR3 in DNA: TGTGCCAGCAGCTTTCCCCCCAATGAGCAGTTCTTC. This sequence encodes CASSFPPNEQFF. This chain uses TRBV7-2 with TRBJ2-1, with D hard to call. CDR1 SGHTA and CDR2 FQGNSA come from the germline V gene. The V gene lost 3 bases and the J gene lost 6 bases, with 6 bases spanning the gap. The CDR3 sequence is 12 residues long. The whole variable domain, filled in from reference TRBV7-2 and TRBJ2-1, reads GAGVSQSPSNKVTEKGKDVELRCDPISGHTALYWYRQSLGQGLEFLIYFQGNSAPDKSGLPSDRFSAERTGGSVSTLTIQRTQQEDSAVYLCASSFPPNEQFFGPGTRLTVL.